These 9 T cell receptor beta chains were sequenced from one sample in a study of T-cell memory formation after mild COVID-19 (TCRdb year 2021). To prepare the library, 5' RACE was applied. The data were produced on an Illumina NovaSeq 6000. TCRdb applied fastp at Q25 and MiXCR to the public reads, then kept only in-frame beta chains. Rows are combined by CDR3 protein, so each entry shows the most common genes and DNA. This sample is represented by hundreds of thousands of distinct CDR3 sequences; less than 25% of them were singletons. The ten biggest clones cover around 7.7% of the sample. The material sequenced was PBMCs or a T cell subset sorted from them (not recorded which). The receptors shown here come from an adult woman who had mild COVID-19 (a few samples of this study predate the infection). The sample titles of this study are shuffled in the database, so cell type and time point are left out; the donor was told from shared clones.

This clonotype was observed a few times. V gene TRBV30 combines with J gene TRBJ2-3; TRBD2 aligns across 7 bases. V was clipped by 4 bases and J by 1 base; unmatched bases: 5. The CDR3 has 14 residues. Germline assignment: CDR1 GTSNPN and CDR2 SVGIG (reference sequence). As DNA, the CDR3 is TGTGCCTGGAACGGGGGGATGGGCACAGATACGCAGTATTTT. Its translation: CAWNGGMGTDTQYF.

This clonotype appeared a few times. This rearrangement joins TRBV5-1 to TRBJ1-1; 10 bases align to TRBD1. The V and J ends lost 3 bases and 5 bases, in that order; junction bases with no gene match: 7. The germline V gene has CDR1 SGHRS and CDR2 YFSETQ. The CDR3 is made up of 15 amino acids. CDR3 bases: TGCGCCAGCAGCTCGAAGGGACAGGGGAGTACTGAAGCTTTCTTT. Translated, it gives CASSSKGQGSTEAFF.

This sequence joins TRBV10-3 and TRBJ1-1; D ambiguous. V was clipped by 3 bases and J by 3 bases, with 5 bases between them. The germline V gene encodes CDR1 ENHRY and CDR2 SYGVKD. This CDR3 is built from 12 residues. In nucleotides, the CDR3 is TGTGCCATCAGTGATCAGGACACTGAAGCTTTCTTT. Protein: CAISDQDTEAFF.

The genes are TRBV27 and TRBJ1-2; 7 bases agree with TRBD1. V lost 5 bases to trimming and J lost 2 bases; unmatched junction nucleotides: 5. Germline V CDR1 and CDR2: MNHEY, SMNVEV (reference sequence). This CDR3 region has 14 residues. The DNA of the CDR3 is TGTGCCAGCAGTCTCTCGACAGGGAACTATGGCTACACCTTC. Translating it yields CASSLSTGNYGYTF.

This clonotype showed up just a few times. The chain joins TRBV2 to TRBJ1-2; TRBD1 matches at 9 bases. The germline V gene has CDR1 SNHLY and CDR2 FYNNEI. The trim removed 6 bases at V and 3 bases at J, leaving 5 bases unmatched. The CDR3 loop spans 14 amino acids. CDR3: CASSGQGSHYGYTF. For the CDR3, the DNA is TGTGCCAGCAGCGGACAGGGGAGTCACTATGGCTACACCTTC.

The chain combines TRBV5-4 with TRBJ2-7, with 8 bases matching TRBD1. Germline CDR1 reads SGHNT; CDR2 reads YYREEE (reference sequence). V gave up 2 bases and J gave up 3 bases; unmatched junction bases: 4. The CDR3 is made up of 14 amino acids. For the CDR3, the DNA is TGTGCCAGCAGCTTTTGGGACAGGAGCTACGAGCAGTACTTC. It encodes CASSFWDRSYEQYF. The whole variable domain, filled in from reference TRBV5-4 and TRBJ2-7, reads ETGVTQSPTHLIKTRGQQVTLRCSSQSGHNTVSWYQQALGQGPQFIFQYYREEENGRGNFPPRFSGLQFPNYSSELNVNALELDDSALYLCASSFWDRSYEQYFGPGTRLTVT.

This clonotype was detected a few times. The V gene is TRBV4-1, the J gene TRBJ2-4, with D perhaps TRBD2 (5 bases). The ends were cut back, 2 bases at V and 4 bases at J, with 9 bases in the middle. Germline V lookup: CDR1 MGHRA, CDR2 YSYEKL. The CDR3 runs to 14 residues. The CDR3 here is CASSQIGEKNIQYF. The DNA of the CDR3 is TGCGCCAGCAGCCAAATCGGGGAAAAAAACATTCAGTACTTC.

In DNA form, the CDR3 reads TGTGCCAGCAGCTTAGAAACGGGACAGATCACCGAAGCTTTCTTT. This translates into CASSLETGQITEAFF. The gene calls are TRBV7-2 and TRBJ1-1, with 7 bases matching TRBD1. Trimming took 1 base from V and 8 from J; bases not matched to a gene: 10. Germline CDR1 SGHTA, CDR2 FQGNSA. This CDR3 is 15 amino acids long.

The rearrangement uses TRBV9 and TRBJ2-3; TRBD1 matches at 7 bases. There are 15 residues in the CDR3. Germline V gene sequence: CDR1 SGDLS, CDR2 YYNGEE. J lost 4 bases, V lost 4 bases, and 9 bases had no gene match. CDR3: CASSTGVPLPDTQYF. DNA of the CDR3: TGTGCCAGCAGCACAGGGGTTCCCCTTCCAGATACGCAGTATTTT. The variable domain in full, with the rest retrieved from reference TRBV9 and TRBJ2-3, is DSGVTQTPKHLITATGQRVTLRCSPRSGDLSVYWYQQSLDQGLQFLIQYYNGEERAKGNILERFSAQQFPDLHSELNLSSLELGDSALYFCASSTGVPLPDTQYFGPGTRLTVL.